This TCR beta chain was captured by sequencing in a study of regulatory T cells in long-lasting Graves disease. Study-level findings and limits: Favored usage of TRBV28, TRBJ1-2 and TRBJ2-5 was recorded in persistent disease.

Time point here: newly diagnosed GD, antithyroid drugs for less than 3 months. TCR sequences were obtained from RNA taken from PBMCs. Trimming removed 3 bases at V and 2 bases at J, with 7 bases between. This CDR3 contains 14 residues. CDR1 and CDR2 (germline): SNHLY, FYNNEI. The authors built TCR beta libraries using iRepertoire HTBI primers and Arm-PCR of CDR3 regions. TCRdb recomputed calls from the multiplex PCR reads with MiXCR, one row per CDR3 protein. The table includes about 350,000 distinct CDR3 sequences, about a sixth detected once. In its sample, this clonotype was seen a few times. Its cognate antigen is unknown. In addition, the sample was reused for a study of T cells in Graves' hyperthyroidism and ophthalmopathy. That work adds: It was considered stable Graves' hyperthyroidism when ophthalmopathy did not progress within 18 months. First-round RT-PCR of the TCR CDR3 relied on the HTBI primer set.

The clonotype was recovered from a man between 40 and 49 years old with Graves disease. The chain is built from TRBV2 and TRBJ2-2, with D possibly matching TRBD1 (5 bases). The input for sequencing was peripheral blood mononuclear cells (PBMCs), taken at new diagnosis, from a patient treated with antithyroid drugs. The CDR3 DNA reads TGTGCCAGCAGTGACCAGGGCAACACCGGGGAGCTGTTTTTT. Protein product: CASSDQGNTGELFF.